This entry lists 26 T cell receptor beta chains sequenced from one sample in a study of blood T cells in healthy people across ages. Combining a sample-barcoded 5' primer with a J-beta primer mix, a second PCR ran for roughly 6 to 12 cycles. TCRdb used MiXCR to reprocess the 5' RACE reads, holding one entry per CDR3 protein. The sample holds hundreds of thousands of distinct CDR3 sequences, roughly a quarter seen once. These data are also associated with another study on T cells of mothers and their children.

Sequenced sample: blood. The receptors come from a boy younger than 10 in good health.

This clonotype showed up just a few times. This chain uses TRBV29-1 with TRBJ1-4; D is undetermined. The CDR3 has 11 residues. Trimming cost V 5 bases and J 7 bases, with 8 bases left between them. The germline CDR1 and CDR2 sequences are SQVTM and ANQGSEA. The CDR3 DNA is TGCAGCGTTCATGTGGGTGAAAAACTGTTTTTT. The encoded protein is CSVHVGEKLFF. Full variable domain (outside the CDR3, taken from reference TRBV29-1 and TRBJ1-4): SAVISQKPSRDICQRGTSLTIQCQVDSQVTMMFWYRQQPGQSLTLIATANQGSEATYESGFVIDKFPISRPNLTFSTLTVSNMSPEDSSIYLCSVHVGEKLFFGSGTQLSVL.

In nucleotides, the CDR3 is TGTGCCAGCAGCTTCCCCTCTGGACTAGCGGGAGGACACCATTCCTACAATGAGCAGTTCTTC. Its protein product is CASSFPSGLAGGHHSYNEQFF. This chain links TRBV11-2 with TRBJ2-1; TRBD2 matches 14 bases. The germline V gene has CDR1 SGHAT and CDR2 FQNNGV. Trimming removed 3 bases from V and 1 base from J; junction bases left unmatched: 14. CDR3 length: 21 residues. Variable domain in full (rest from reference TRBV11-2 and TRBJ2-1): EAGVAQSPRYKIIEKRQSVAFWCNPISGHATLYWYQQILGQGPKLLIQFQNNGVVDDSQLPKDRFSAERLKGVDSTLKIQPAKLEDSAVYLCASSFPSGLAGGHHSYNEQFFGPGTRLTVL.

The chain has TRBV3-1 and TRBJ2-5; TRBD2 agrees at 15 bases. CDR1 is LGHDT and CDR2 is YNNKEL in the germline V gene (reference sequence). This CDR3 spans 20 amino acids. With V trimmed by 1 base and J by 1 base, 10 bases remained unmatched. CDR3: CASSQVLGTSGGPPQETQYF. Here the CDR3 DNA reads TGTGCCAGCAGCCAAGTATTGGGGACTAGCGGGGGGCCTCCCCAAGAGACCCAGTACTTC.

The CDR3 region is CSAFVAGVQETQYF. CDR3 nucleotides: TGCAGTGCTTTTGTCGCGGGAGTTCAAGAGACCCAGTACTTC. The chain joins TRBV20-1 to TRBJ2-5; the match to TRBD2 covers 7 bases. V was pared by 5 bases and J by 2 bases, with 8 bases of the junction left unmatched. From germline, CDR1 is DFQATT and CDR2 SNEGSKA (reference sequence). The length of the CDR3 is 14 residues.

This clonotype occurred many times. The chain carries TRBV7-9 and TRBJ2-2, with D unclear. Trimming left V 2 bases short and J 7 bases short, with 5 bases between. CDR3 length: 12 amino acids. Looked up from germline, CDR1 is SEHNR and CDR2 is FQNEAQ (reference sequence). The CDR3, as DNA: TGTGCCAGCAGCTTAATGAGCGGGGAGCTGTTTTTT. Its translation: CASSLMSGELFF.

This clonotype was detected only a few times. The rearrangement links TRBV3-1 to TRBJ2-7; 9 bases are shared with TRBD2. V was clipped by 1 base and J by 3 bases; unmatched bases: 7. The CDR3 extends over 16 amino acids. CDR1 and CDR2 (germline): LGHDT, YNNKEL (reference sequence). The CDR3 reads CASSQGFPSGDYEQYF. The CDR3 DNA sequence: TGTGCCAGCAGCCAAGGATTCCCTAGCGGGGACTACGAGCAGTACTTC.

The J gene is TRBJ2-1, the V gene TRBV7-2; no firm D call. Trimming removed 2 bases from V and 3 bases from J, with 11 bases in between. Germline V gene data show CDR1 as SGHTA and CDR2 as FQGNSA. This CDR3 has 15 residues. CDR3 amino acids: CASSLLGSGYNEQFF. CDR3 DNA sequence: TGTGCCAGCAGCTTATTAGGGTCCGGCTACAATGAGCAGTTCTTC.

This clonotype was seen only a few times. J is TRBJ2-1 and V is TRBV20-1; no reliable D call. The CDR3 length is 12 residues. The V and J ends lost 3 bases and 4 bases respectively, with 7 bases between them. Germline lookup yields CDR1 DFQATT and CDR2 SNEGSKA (reference sequence). The CDR3 DNA reads as TGCAGTGCTAGGGCGGCTTACAATGAGCAGTTCTTC. It yields the protein CSARAAYNEQFF.

This clonotype has just a few counts. This chain uses TRBV10-3 with TRBJ2-2, with 7 bases fitting TRBD2. Germline-derived CDR1 and CDR2 are ENHRY and SYGVKD. There are 15 residues in the CDR3. Germline trimming cut 7 bases from V and 3 bases from J; bases unmatched to any gene: 8. The CDR3 DNA sequence: TGTGCCATCACGGGCGGGGGTAGAGACACCGGGGAGCTGTTTTTT. It translates to CAITGGGRDTGELFF.

This clonotype has just a few counts. The chain uses TRBV5-1 and TRBJ2-3; D is unclear. CDR1 and CDR2 (germline): SGHRS, YFSETQ. V was clipped by 4 bases and J by 4 bases, with 13 bases between them. There are 14 residues in the CDR3. CDR3 protein: CASSPALDSDTQYF. CDR3 bases: TGCGCCAGCAGCCCGGCCCTGGATTCAGATACGCAGTATTTT.

This chain uses TRBV7-8 with TRBJ2-5; D is perhaps TRBD2 (6 bases). The V end was cut by 5 bases, the J end by 3 bases, with 13 bases between. The CDR3 loop spans 14 amino acids. Germline V CDR1 and CDR2: SGHVS, FQNEAQ. The CDR3 DNA sequence: TGTGCCAGCAGCAAAGGGAGGAAGGAAGAGACCCAGTACTTC. Its protein product is CASSKGRKEETQYF.

Only a few counts were recorded for this clonotype. The V and J genes are TRBV3-1 and TRBJ1-2; D not certain. Trimming took off 1 base at V and 7 bases at J, with 10 bases between the two ends. The CDR3 is 13 amino acids. The germline CDR1 and CDR2 sequences are LGHDT and YNNKEL (reference sequence). CDR3 amino acids: CASSQVKGSGYTF. The CDR3 region has the DNA TGTGCCAGCAGCCAAGTCAAGGGATCTGGCTACACCTTC.

The chain recombines TRBV3-1 with TRBJ2-5; TRBD2 matches 10 bases. V trimming: 4 bases; J trimming: 5 bases; junction bases outside the gene matches: 7. The CDR3 totals 15 residues. Germline-derived CDR1 and CDR2 are LGHDT and YNNKEL (reference sequence). The CDR3: CASSRSGGAAETQYF. The CDR3 region has the DNA TGTGCCAGCAGCCGAAGCGGGGGGGCAGCGGAGACCCAGTACTTC.

This sequence joins TRBV4-1 and TRBJ2-3; D remains unclear. V lost 0 bases and J 1 base, leaving 11 bases between the germline ends. This CDR3 has 16 residues. The V gene's germline CDR1 is MGHRA and CDR2 YSYEKL. CDR3 protein: CASSQEGVPGTDTQYF. In nucleotides, the CDR3 is TGCGCCAGCAGCCAAGAGGGCGTCCCTGGCACAGATACGCAGTATTTT.

The chain uses TRBV20-1 and TRBJ2-3; 7 bases line up with TRBD2. CDR3 length: 15 amino acids. Trimming at V came to 0 bases and at J to 5 bases, leaving 8 bases not matched to a gene. Germline loops: CDR1 DFQATT, CDR2 SNEGSKA (reference sequence). The CDR3 DNA reads as TGCAGTGCTAGAGATCCCCGGGAGGACCTAGATACGCAGTATTTT. It specifies CSARDPREDLDTQYF.

V gene TRBV21-1 combines with J gene TRBJ1-5; the table's D call of TRBD1 was not tested on the DNA. TRBV21-1 is classified as a pseudogene. The CDR3 length is 15 residues. Written as DNA, the CDR3 is TGTGCCAGCAGCAAAAAGTGGACACCCAATCAGCCCCAGCATTTT. Amino acid sequence: CASSKKWTPNQPQHF.

The chain employs TRBV7-3 and TRBJ2-7; the D gene is possibly TRBD1 (6 bases). The CDR3 is 15 residues long. Trimming removed 2 bases at V and 0 bases at J, with 11 bases between. Germline CDR1 SGHTA, CDR2 FQGTGA. The CDR3 loop reads CASSLVAGASYEQYF. CDR3 nucleotide sequence: TGTGCCAGCAGCTTAGTCGCAGGGGCCTCCTACGAGCAGTACTTC.

This clonotype was picked up a small number of times. The chain has TRBV3-1 and TRBJ2-4; 7 nucleotides match TRBD2. Germline V lookup: CDR1 LGHDT, CDR2 YNNKEL (reference sequence). V shed 0 bases and J 0 bases; nucleotides not matched to a gene: 5. The CDR3 is 17 residues long. The DNA of the CDR3 is TGTGCCAGCAGCCAAGATGGGGGGGATCGAGCCAAAAACATTCAGTACTTC. Its translation: CASSQDGGDRAKNIQYF.

The chain joins TRBV15 to TRBJ2-1; 8 bases align to TRBD2. The CDR3 is made up of 14 amino acids. The V gene's germline CDR1 is LNHNV and CDR2 YYDKDF (reference sequence). V was clipped by 3 bases and J by 8 bases; unmatched bases: 6. CDR3 residues: CATSSGLAPDEQFF. CDR3 sequence (DNA): TGTGCCACCAGCAGTGGACTAGCTCCCGATGAGCAGTTCTTC.

This chain uses TRBV20-1 with TRBJ1-2, with D perhaps TRBD1 (5 bases). The CDR3 length is 12 residues. Germline-derived CDR1 and CDR2 are DFQATT and SNEGSKA (reference sequence). V lost 0 bases and J 6 bases, leaving 8 bases between the germline ends. CDR3 amino acids: CSARDRGDGYTF. CDR3 DNA sequence: TGCAGTGCTAGAGATCGGGGGGATGGCTACACCTTC.

This rearrangement joins TRBV6-2 or TRBV6-3 to TRBJ2-5; D not certain. This CDR3 comprises 15 residues. Germline V lookup: CDR1 MNHEY, CDR2 SVGEGT. The V and J ends lost 2 bases and 5 bases respectively, with 15 bases between them. The CDR3 coding sequence is TGTGCCAGCAGTTACCTCGACACCCGTCAGGAGACCCAGTACTTC. This gives the protein CASSYLDTRQETQYF.

This clonotype was detected only a few times. The chain combines TRBV7-9 with TRBJ2-7; 7 bases match TRBD1. CDR1 SEHNR and CDR2 FQNEAQ come from the germline V gene (reference sequence). V gave up 2 bases and J gave up 0 bases; unmatched junction bases: 1. This CDR3 is 14 amino acids long. The CDR3 coding sequence is TGTGCCAGCAGCTTAAGGGACAGCTCCTACGAGCAGTACTTC. Protein: CASSLRDSSYEQYF.

The genes are TRBV11-1 and TRBJ2-1; D may be TRBD2 (6 bases). The CDR3 runs to 15 residues. V dropped 5 bases and J dropped 2 bases, with 13 bases sitting between them. Per the germline V gene, CDR1 is SGHAT and CDR2 is FQDESV (reference sequence). The CDR3 loop is CASSPREVPYNEQFF. CDR3 coding DNA: TGTGCCAGCAGCCCGAGGGAGGTACCCTACAATGAGCAGTTCTTC. Combining the CDR3 with reference TRBV11-1 and TRBJ2-1 gives the whole variable domain EAEVAQSPRYKITEKSQAVAFWCDPISGHATLYWYRQILGQGPELLVQFQDESVVDDSQLPKDRFSAERLKGVDSTLKIQPAELGDSAMYLCASSPREVPYNEQFFGPGTRLTVL.

The chain combines TRBV7-8 with TRBJ1-2; a possible D gene is TRBD1 (5 bases). Trimming cost V 0 bases and J 6 bases, with 14 bases left between them. The CDR3 consists of 15 residues. Germline CDR1 and CDR2: SGHVS and FQNEAQ. Here the CDR3 reads CASSLASLGPHGYTF. The CDR3 DNA is TGTGCCAGCAGCTTAGCGTCCTTGGGACCACATGGCTACACCTTC. The full variable domain, its missing parts supplied by reference TRBV7-8 and TRBJ1-2, is GAGVSQSPRYKVAKRGQDVALRCDPISGHVSLFWYQQALGQGPEFLTYFQNEAQLDKSGLPSDRFFAERPEGSVSTLKIQRTQQEDSAVYLCASSLASLGPHGYTFGSGTRLTVV.

This clonotype was seen at least ten times. The gene calls are TRBV27 and TRBJ1-4, with D possibly being TRBD1 (6 bases). Germline values: CDR1 MNHEY, CDR2 SMNVEV (reference sequence). Trimming took 4 bases from V and 8 from J, leaving 17 bases between them. This CDR3 spans 15 amino acids. The DNA of the CDR3 is TGTGCCAGCAGTTCCCCGGTAGGGGGGGACGAAAAACTGTTTTTT. It yields the protein CASSSPVGGDEKLFF.

This clonotype was counted a few times. Here the CDR3 DNA reads TGTGCCAGCAGGCGGCGCGAGCAGTACTTC. This gives the protein CASRRREQYF. The chain is built from TRBV6-2 or TRBV6-3 and TRBJ2-7; D unclear. The V gene's germline CDR1 is MNHEY and CDR2 SVGEGT. The V gene lost 6 bases and the J gene lost 6 bases, with 6 bases spanning the gap. The CDR3 runs 10 residues.